These T cell receptor beta chains were read from a single sample in a study of blood T cell repertoires in COVID-19. Here immunoSEQ multiplex PCR was the method, and the copy in TCRdb shows in-frame clones only, minus some. The sample holds 200,000 to 250,000 clones, around 82% seen once. The sample comprised peripheral blood. These receptors were taken from a woman between 65 and 79 years old with acute or convalescent COVID-19. Each CDR3 is given with its conserved first and last residue. D genes are given only for firm matches. For some rows the clone size is stated as once, few or many, or as a class when expanded; others skip it.

clone_size,j_call,d_call,v_call,cdr3_nt,cdr3_aa
NA,TRBJ2-5,TRBD2,TRBV3-1/TRBV3-2,TGTGCCAGCAGCCTGACTAGCTCCAGGGAGACCCAGTACTTC,CASSLTSSRETQYF
NA,TRBJ2-4,NA,TRBV16,TGTGCCAGCAGCCAGGTTGAGCAAAACATTCAGTACTTC,CASSQVEQNIQYF
NA,TRBJ2-3,NA,TRBV24-1,TGTGCCACCCAGGATGGCACAGATACGCAGTATTTT,CATQDGTDTQYF
NA,TRBJ2-1,TRBD2,TRBV5-1,TGCGCCAGCAGCTTGGCCCCGGGGGGGCACAATGAGCAGTTCTTC,CASSLAPGGHNEQFF
few,TRBJ2-1,NA,TRBV6-4,TGTGCCAGCACCTGGGGGGGGGCCCACAATGAGCAGTTCTTC,CASTWGGAHNEQFF
once,TRBJ2-3,NA,TRBV30,TGTGCCTGCTCACCTAGGGGGAATACGCAGTATTTT,CACSPRGNTQYF
NA,TRBJ1-2,TRBD1,TRBV7-2,TGTGCCAGCAGTCCAGGGACAGGGATAGTTGGCTACACCTTC,CASSPGTGIVGYTF
NA,TRBJ2-3,NA,TRBV19,TGTGCCAGTAGTCCTCCTACGTGGGGGCGAAGAGGTCAAAGGGATACGCAGTATTTT,CASSPPTWGRRGQRDTQYF
NA,TRBJ2-3,NA,TRBV9,TGTGCCAGCAGCGTAGTAGGAGGGGATCCCTCGGCAGATACGCAGTATTTT,CASSVVGGDPSADTQYF
NA,TRBJ1-1,NA,TRBV11-2,TGTGCCAGCAGCTCCCGAACAGGGTACCTTGCTGAAGCTTTCTTT,CASSSRTGYLAEAFF
NA,TRBJ2-5,TRBD2,TRBV7-3,TGTGCCAGCAGCTCCGGGGGGGCTGGAAAGACCCAGTACTTC,CASSSGGAGKTQYF
NA,TRBJ2-2,NA,TRBV7-3,TGTGCCAGCAGGACAGGATCGAACACCGGGGAGCTGTTTTTT,CASRTGSNTGELFF
few,TRBJ2-1,TRBD1,TRBV28,TGTGCCAGCAGTGTCATATCAGGGGGCTTGTCCTACAATGAGCAGTTCTTC,CASSVISGGLSYNEQFF
NA,TRBJ2-7,TRBD2,TRBV7-9,TGTGCCAGCAGTTATAGCGGGGGATCTTTCTACGAGCAGTACTTC,CASSYSGGSFYEQYF
NA,TRBJ1-3,NA,TRBV21-1,TGTGCCAGCAGTTCCGGGACAGGCGACTTCTCTGGAAACACCATATATTTT,CASSSGTGDFSGNTIYF
NA,TRBJ2-7,NA,TRBV6-2/TRBV6-3,TGTGCCAGCAGTTACGAGAACCACGAGCAGTACTTC,CASSYENHEQYF
NA,TRBJ2-6,NA,TRBV2,TGTGCCAGCAGTGGAATCAGGGCTGGGGCCAACGTCCTGACTTTC,CASSGIRAGANVLTF
NA,TRBJ2-4,NA,TRBV7-2,TGTGCCAGCAGCTTAGACGCAGGAAAGTTAGCCAAAAACATTCAGTACTTC,CASSLDAGKLAKNIQYF
NA,TRBJ2-3,TRBD1,TRBV24-1,TGTGCCACCAGTGGTACCGGGACAGGGGGCGGCACAGATACGCAGTATTTT,CATSGTGTGGGTDTQYF
NA,TRBJ2-3,TRBD2,TRBV7-2,TGTGCCAGTAACGGGGGGGGCACGCAGTATTTT,CASNGGGTQYF
NA,TRBJ1-1,TRBD1,TRBV19,TGTGCCAGTACTTGGGGGACAGGGAGGTTGGGCACTGAAGCTTTCTTT,CASTWGTGRLGTEAFF
few,TRBJ2-3,NA,TRBV2,TGTGCCAGCAGTGGTACCCTAGACACAGATACGCAGTATTTT,CASSGTLDTDTQYF
NA,TRBJ2-7,NA,TRBV5-6,TGTGCCAGCAGCTTGGGTGAGGGAATTTACGAGCAGTACTTC,CASSLGEGIYEQYF
once,TRBJ1-2,TRBD1,TRBV10-3,TGTGCCATCAGGGGACAGGGCGCTAACTATGGCTACACCTTC,CAIRGQGANYGYTF
once,TRBJ2-1,TRBD2,TRBV9,TGTGCCAGCAGCGTCGGCGGGGGAATCAATGAGCAGTTCTTC,CASSVGGGINEQFF
NA,TRBJ2-1,NA,TRBV7-2,TGTGCCAGCAGCTTATGGGCTAGCGAGAACAATGAGCAGTTCTTC,CASSLWASENNEQFF
few,TRBJ1-1,NA,TRBV11-2,TGTGCCAGCAGCTTAGCGGGCACTGAAGCTTTCTTT,CASSLAGTEAFF
NA,TRBJ2-2,TRBD1,TRBV5-6,TGTGCCAGCAGCTTGGAAAGGGACAGGATGAACACCGGGGAGCTGTTTTTT,CASSLERDRMNTGELFF